This T cell receptor beta chain is from a study of shared clonotypes between healthy human individuals. General study findings and limits: Naive subsets typically showed greater estimated richness than memory subsets. Compared with clonotypes that all four donors shared, non-shared clonotypes had lower generation probabilities.

TCRdb keeps only in-frame clones here, not all; method: immunoSEQ multiplex PCR. The sample records hundreds of thousands of clones, 85% to 95% being singletons. CD45RO negativity and positive selection for CCR7 defined naive CD8 cells, a population that excluded terminally differentiated effector memory CD45RA+ cells. To note about this clone: The antigen is unknown. The sample contains more than one DNA sequence encoding this CDR3.

This sequence originates from a man aged 25 to 45 in good health. The sequencing sample was made of naive CD8+ T cells sorted from blood.

The CDR3 sequence: CASSPFSNQPQHF. The CDR3 nucleotides are TGTGCCAGCAGTCCCTTCAGCAATCAGCCCCAGCATTTT. V is TRBV6-5 and J is TRBJ1-5; D is ambiguous. The CDR3 has 13 residues. Deletions cut 5 bases from V and 1 base from J, with 6 bases between. CDR1 and CDR2 (germline): MNHEY, SVGAGI.